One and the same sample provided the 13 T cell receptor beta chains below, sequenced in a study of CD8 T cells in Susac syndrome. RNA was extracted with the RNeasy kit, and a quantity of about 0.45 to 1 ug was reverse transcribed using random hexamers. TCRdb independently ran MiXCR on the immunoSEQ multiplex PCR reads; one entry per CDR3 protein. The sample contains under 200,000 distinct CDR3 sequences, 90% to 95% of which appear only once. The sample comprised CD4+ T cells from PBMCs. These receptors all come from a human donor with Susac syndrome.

The CDR3 spells CASSLGRLQTQYF. The CDR3 region has the DNA TGCGCCAGCAGCTTGGGTAGACTTCAGACCCAGTACTTC. The gene calls are TRBV5-1 and TRBJ2-5; D not resolved. The V end lost 0 bases, the J end lost 6 bases, and 9 bases lay between the germline ends. Germline assignment: CDR1 SGHRS and CDR2 YFSETQ. The CDR3 has 13 residues.

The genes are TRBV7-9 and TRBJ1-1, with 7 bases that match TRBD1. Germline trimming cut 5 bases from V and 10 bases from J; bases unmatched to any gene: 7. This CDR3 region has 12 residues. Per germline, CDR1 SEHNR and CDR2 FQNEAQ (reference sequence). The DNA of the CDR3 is TGTGCCAGCAGCGGCACAGGGGTTGGAGCTTTCTTT. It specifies CASSGTGVGAFF.

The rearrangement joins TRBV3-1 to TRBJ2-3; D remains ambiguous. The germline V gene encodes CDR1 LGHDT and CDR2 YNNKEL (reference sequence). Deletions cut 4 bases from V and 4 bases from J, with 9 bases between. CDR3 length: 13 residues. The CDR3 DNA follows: TGTGCCAGCAGCCCCTCGATCGCAGATACGCAGTATTTT. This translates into CASSPSIADTQYF.

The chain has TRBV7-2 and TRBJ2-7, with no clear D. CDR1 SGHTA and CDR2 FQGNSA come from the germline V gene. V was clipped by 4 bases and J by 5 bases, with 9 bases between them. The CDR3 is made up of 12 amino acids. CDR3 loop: CASSSPSNEQYF. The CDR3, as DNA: TGTGCCAGCAGCTCCCCGAGTAACGAGCAGTACTTC.

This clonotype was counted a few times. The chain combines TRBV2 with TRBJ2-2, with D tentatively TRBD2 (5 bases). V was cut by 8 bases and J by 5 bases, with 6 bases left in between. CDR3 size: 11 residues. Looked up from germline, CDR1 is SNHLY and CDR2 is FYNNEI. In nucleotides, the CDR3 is TGTGCCAGCCGGAGGACCGGGGAGCTGTTTTTT. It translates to CASRRTGELFF.

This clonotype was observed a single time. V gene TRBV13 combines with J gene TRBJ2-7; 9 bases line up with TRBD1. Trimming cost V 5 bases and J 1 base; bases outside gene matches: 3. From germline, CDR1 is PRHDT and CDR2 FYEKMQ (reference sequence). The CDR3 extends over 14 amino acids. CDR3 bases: TGTGCCAGCAGCGGGACAGGGACTTCCTACGAGCAGTACTTC. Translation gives CASSGTGTSYEQYF. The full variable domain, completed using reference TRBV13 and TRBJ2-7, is AAGVIQSPRHLIKEKRETATLKCYPIPRHDTVYWYQQGPGQDPQFLISFYEKMQSDKGSIPDRFSAQQFSDYHSELNMSSLELGDSALYFCASSGTGTSYEQYFGPGTRLTVT.

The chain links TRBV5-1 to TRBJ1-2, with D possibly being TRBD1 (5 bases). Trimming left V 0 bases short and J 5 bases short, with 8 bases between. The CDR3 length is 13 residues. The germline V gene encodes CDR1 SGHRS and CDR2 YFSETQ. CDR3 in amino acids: CASSLDPGYGYTF. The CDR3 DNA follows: TGCGCCAGCAGCTTGGATCCAGGGTATGGCTACACCTTC.

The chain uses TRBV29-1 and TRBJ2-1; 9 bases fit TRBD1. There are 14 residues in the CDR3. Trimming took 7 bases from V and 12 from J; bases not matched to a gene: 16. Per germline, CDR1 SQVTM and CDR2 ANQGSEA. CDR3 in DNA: TGCAGCGCTATGGGACAGGGTGCCCGTTCTGTGCAGTTCTTC. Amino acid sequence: CSAMGQGARSVQFF.

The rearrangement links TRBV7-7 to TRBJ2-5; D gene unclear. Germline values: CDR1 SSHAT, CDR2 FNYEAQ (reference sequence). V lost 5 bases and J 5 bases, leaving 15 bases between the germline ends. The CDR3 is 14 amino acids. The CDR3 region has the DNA TGTGCCAGCAGCACCGGGCCCACCACGGAGACCCAGTACTTC. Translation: CASSTGPTTETQYF.

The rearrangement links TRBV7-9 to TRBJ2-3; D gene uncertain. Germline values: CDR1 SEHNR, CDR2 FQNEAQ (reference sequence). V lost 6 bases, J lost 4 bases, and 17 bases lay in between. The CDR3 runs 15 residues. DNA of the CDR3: TGTGCCAGCAGTGCGAACGCACTACGGGCAGATACGCAGTATTTT. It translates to CASSANALRADTQYF.

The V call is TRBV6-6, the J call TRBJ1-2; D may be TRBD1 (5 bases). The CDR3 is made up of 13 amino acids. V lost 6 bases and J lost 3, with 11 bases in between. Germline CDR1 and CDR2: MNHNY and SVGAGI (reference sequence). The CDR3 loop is CASSKDSYYGYTF. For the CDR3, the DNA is TGTGCCAGCAGCAAAGACAGTTACTATGGCTACACCTTC.

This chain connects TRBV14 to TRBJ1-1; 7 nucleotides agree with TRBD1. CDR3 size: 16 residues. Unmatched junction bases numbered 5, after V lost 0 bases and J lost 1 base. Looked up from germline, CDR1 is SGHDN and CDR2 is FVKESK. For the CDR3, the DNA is TGTGCCAGCAGCCAAGAGACAGGGAAGGGGAACACTGAAGCTTTCTTT. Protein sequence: CASSQETGKGNTEAFF. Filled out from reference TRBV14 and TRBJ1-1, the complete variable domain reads EAGVTQFPSHSVIEKGQTVTLRCDPISGHDNLYWYRRVMGKEIKFLLHFVKESKQDESGMPNNRFLAERTGGTYSTLKVQPAELEDSGVYFCASSQETGKGNTEAFFGQGTRLTVV.

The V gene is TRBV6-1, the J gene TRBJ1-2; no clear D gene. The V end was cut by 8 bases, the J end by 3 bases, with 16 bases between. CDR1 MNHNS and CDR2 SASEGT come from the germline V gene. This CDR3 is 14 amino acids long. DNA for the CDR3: TGTGCCAGCTGGGGAGGTCGCTCGTACTATGGCTACACCTTC. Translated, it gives CASWGGRSYYGYTF.